One sample yielded the 16 T cell receptor beta chains listed below, sequenced in a study of T cells in Graves' hyperthyroidism and ophthalmopathy. Amplification of TCR beta CDR3 regions used RNA as the template. The TCR CDR3 first-round RT-PCR relied on the HTBI primer set. Via MiXCR, TCRdb re-called the multiplex PCR reads, giving one row per CDR3 protein. Of hundreds of thousands of distinct CDR3 sequences in the sample, just under 45% were seen once. Specimen: peripheral blood or thyroid tissue (not recorded which). These receptors were collected from an adult man with Graves' disease, either hyperthyroidism or ophthalmopathy (not recorded which).

This clonotype was counted at least ten times. This rearrangement joins TRBV7-9 to TRBJ1-2, with D unresolved. V was pared by 2 bases and J by 4 bases, with 8 bases between. Germline V gene lookup returns CDR1 SEHNR and CDR2 FQNEAQ (reference sequence). The CDR3 runs to 13 residues. The CDR3 loop reads CASSLYISYGYTF. For the CDR3, the DNA is TGTGCCAGCAGCTTATACATTAGCTATGGCTACACCTTC.

The CDR3 nucleotides are TGCAGTGCTAGAGCACCCGTATCCGATCAGCCCCAGCATTTT. This gives the protein CSARAPVSDQPQHF. V and J are TRBV20-1 and TRBJ1-5; no definite D call. The CDR3 covers 14 residues. V gave up 1 base and J gave up 5 bases, with 12 bases separating them. Germline values: CDR1 DFQATT, CDR2 SNEGSKA (reference sequence).

This clonotype was counted at least ten times. This chain connects TRBV7-9 to TRBJ2-5; D is undetermined. V dropped 2 bases and J dropped 3 bases, with 10 bases sitting between them. The CDR3 consists of 14 residues. CDR1 is SEHNR, CDR2 FQNEAQ, per germline (reference sequence). As DNA, the CDR3 is TGTGCCAGCAGCTTAATCGGGCTAGAAGAGACCCAGTACTTC. Amino acids: CASSLIGLEETQYF.

The sample holds many counts of this clonotype. The chain is built from TRBV7-2 and TRBJ1-2; no clear D. CDR1 is SGHTA and CDR2 is FQGNSA in the germline V gene. V was clipped by 0 bases and J by 5 bases, with 10 bases between them. The length of the CDR3 is 14 residues. For the CDR3, the DNA is TGTGCCAGCAGCTTAGCGCGGGCGGCGTATGGCTACACCTTC. This codes for CASSLARAAYGYTF.

This clonotype has a handful of counts. V is TRBV20-1 and J is TRBJ2-7; 8 bases are a match to TRBD1. Looked up from germline, CDR1 is DFQATT and CDR2 is SNEGSKA (reference sequence). This CDR3 is built from 13 residues. Trimming took 6 bases from V and 2 from J; bases not matched to a gene: 6. The CDR3 reads CSATDREPYEQYF. For the CDR3, the DNA is TGCAGTGCCACGGACAGGGAACCCTACGAGCAGTACTTC.

This chain joins TRBV25-1 and TRBJ1-5, with a weak D call TRBD1 (5 bases). The CDR3 has 14 amino acids. Trimming pared 8 bases from V and 3 bases from J, leaving 14 bases between. Germline CDR1 and CDR2: MGHDK and SYGVNS. CDR3 region: CASSAGPPNQPQHF. CDR3 in DNA: TGTGCCAGCTCAGCGGGACCGCCCAATCAGCCCCAGCATTTT.

In this sample, this clonotype turned up many times. The chain links TRBV7-9 to TRBJ1-2; 7 positions match TRBD1. The V gene end was trimmed by 3 bases and the J gene end by 3 bases; junction bases not matched to a gene: 4. The germline CDR1 and CDR2 sequences are SEHNR and FQNEAQ (reference sequence). The CDR3 has 14 amino acids. In nucleotides, the CDR3 is TGTGCCAGCAGCTTGGGGGACAGCTACTATGGCTACACCTTC. Encoded protein: CASSLGDSYYGYTF.

The chain uses TRBV12-3 or TRBV12-4 and TRBJ1-5; 7 bases are a match to TRBD1. The trim removed 6 bases at V and 3 bases at J, leaving 14 bases unmatched. This CDR3 region has 17 residues. The CDR3 sequence is CASRDVEGARDNQPQHF. The CDR3 DNA follows: TGTGCCAGCAGGGACGTCGAGGGGGCGAGGGACAATCAGCCCCAGCATTTT.

Notes on this clonotype: A much more abundant neighbour one base away suggests this may be a read error. V is TRBV2 and J is TRBJ1-2, with a weak D call TRBD1 (6 bases). The CDR3 contains 14 residues. The germline V gene has CDR1 SNHLY and CDR2 FYNNEI. The CDR3 loop is CASNQDSMGGGYSF. The CDR3 DNA sequence: TGTGCCAGCAACCAGGACAGTATGGGTGGTGGCTACAGCTTC.

The chain carries TRBV10-3 and TRBJ1-1; D uncertain. V was shortened by 6 bases and J by 2 bases, with 13 bases between the two germline ends. Germline V lookup: CDR1 ENHRY, CDR2 SYGVKD. This CDR3 spans 14 amino acids. The CDR3: CAIRLAGANTEAFF. In DNA, the CDR3 is TGTGCCATCAGGCTGGCGGGAGCAAACACTGAAGCTTTCTTT.

Worth noting for this clonotype: At one end the junction does not follow the germline gene, possibly because of a read error. This rearrangement joins TRBV10-3 to TRBJ1-1; no reliable D call. The CDR3 is made up of 17 amino acids. Germline V gene data show CDR1 as ENHRY and CDR2 as SYGVKD. The CDR3 loop is CASSSGVRPAFDTEAFF. CDR3 DNA sequence: TGTGCCAGCAGTTCCGGGGTCCGTCCCGCTTTCGACACTGAAGCTTTCTTT.

This clonotype showed up just a few times. This sequence joins TRBV5-4 and TRBJ2-5, with D tentatively TRBD1 (5 bases). V was cut by 2 bases and J by 2 bases, with 10 bases left in between. The CDR3 runs to 14 residues. Germline assignment: CDR1 SGHNT and CDR2 YYREEE (reference sequence). CDR3 region: CASSFSGAQETQYF. CDR3 DNA sequence: TGTGCCAGCAGCTTTAGTGGGGCACAAGAGACCCAGTACTTC.

This clonotype was seen a few times. This chain connects TRBV12-3 or TRBV12-4 to TRBJ1-1; D call uncertain. V lost 3 bases to trimming and J lost 7 bases, with 6 bases between them. This CDR3 has 11 residues. The CDR3, as DNA: TGTGCCAGCAGTTTTTATAGTGAAGCTTTCTTT. Amino acids: CASSFYSEAFF.

The chain employs TRBV15 and TRBJ1-6; TRBD1 agrees at 7 bases. J gave up 5 bases and V 4 bases, and 2 bases lay outside the gene matches. The CDR3 totals 14 residues. From germline, CDR1 is LNHNV and CDR2 YYDKDF (reference sequence). The DNA for the CDR3 is TGTGCCACCAGCACAGGGGGACATAATTCACCCCTCCACTTT. Amino acid sequence: CATSTGGHNSPLHF.

V is TRBV15 and J is TRBJ2-7; 11 bases agree with TRBD1. TRBJ2-1 explains the end of the DNA better; the J call may be wrong. CDR1 is LNHNV, CDR2 YYDKDF, per germline (reference sequence). The CDR3 totals 15 residues. The DNA for the CDR3 is TGTGCCACCAGCAGAGAGGACAGGGGGCTGGATGAGCAGTTCTTC. It codes for CATSREDRGLDEQFF.

This clonotype was seen ten or more times. This chain uses TRBV7-9 with TRBJ1-1; D may be TRBD1 (5 bases). The CDR3 contains 14 residues. Between the trimmed V and J ends, which lost 1 base and 5 bases, there was a span of 11 bases. Germline lookup yields CDR1 SEHNR and CDR2 FQNEAQ (reference sequence). CDR3 nucleotides: TGTGCCAGCAGCTTAGGAGGGGATGGGACTGAAGCTTTCTTT. Its protein product is CASSLGGDGTEAFF. Based on the CDR3 plus reference TRBV7-9 and TRBJ1-1, the full variable domain is DTGVSQNPRHKITKRGQNVTFRCDPISEHNRLYWYRQTLGQGPEFLTYFQNEAQLEKSRLLSDRFSAERPKGSFSTLEIQRTEQGDSAMYLCASSLGGDGTEAFFGQGTRLTVV.